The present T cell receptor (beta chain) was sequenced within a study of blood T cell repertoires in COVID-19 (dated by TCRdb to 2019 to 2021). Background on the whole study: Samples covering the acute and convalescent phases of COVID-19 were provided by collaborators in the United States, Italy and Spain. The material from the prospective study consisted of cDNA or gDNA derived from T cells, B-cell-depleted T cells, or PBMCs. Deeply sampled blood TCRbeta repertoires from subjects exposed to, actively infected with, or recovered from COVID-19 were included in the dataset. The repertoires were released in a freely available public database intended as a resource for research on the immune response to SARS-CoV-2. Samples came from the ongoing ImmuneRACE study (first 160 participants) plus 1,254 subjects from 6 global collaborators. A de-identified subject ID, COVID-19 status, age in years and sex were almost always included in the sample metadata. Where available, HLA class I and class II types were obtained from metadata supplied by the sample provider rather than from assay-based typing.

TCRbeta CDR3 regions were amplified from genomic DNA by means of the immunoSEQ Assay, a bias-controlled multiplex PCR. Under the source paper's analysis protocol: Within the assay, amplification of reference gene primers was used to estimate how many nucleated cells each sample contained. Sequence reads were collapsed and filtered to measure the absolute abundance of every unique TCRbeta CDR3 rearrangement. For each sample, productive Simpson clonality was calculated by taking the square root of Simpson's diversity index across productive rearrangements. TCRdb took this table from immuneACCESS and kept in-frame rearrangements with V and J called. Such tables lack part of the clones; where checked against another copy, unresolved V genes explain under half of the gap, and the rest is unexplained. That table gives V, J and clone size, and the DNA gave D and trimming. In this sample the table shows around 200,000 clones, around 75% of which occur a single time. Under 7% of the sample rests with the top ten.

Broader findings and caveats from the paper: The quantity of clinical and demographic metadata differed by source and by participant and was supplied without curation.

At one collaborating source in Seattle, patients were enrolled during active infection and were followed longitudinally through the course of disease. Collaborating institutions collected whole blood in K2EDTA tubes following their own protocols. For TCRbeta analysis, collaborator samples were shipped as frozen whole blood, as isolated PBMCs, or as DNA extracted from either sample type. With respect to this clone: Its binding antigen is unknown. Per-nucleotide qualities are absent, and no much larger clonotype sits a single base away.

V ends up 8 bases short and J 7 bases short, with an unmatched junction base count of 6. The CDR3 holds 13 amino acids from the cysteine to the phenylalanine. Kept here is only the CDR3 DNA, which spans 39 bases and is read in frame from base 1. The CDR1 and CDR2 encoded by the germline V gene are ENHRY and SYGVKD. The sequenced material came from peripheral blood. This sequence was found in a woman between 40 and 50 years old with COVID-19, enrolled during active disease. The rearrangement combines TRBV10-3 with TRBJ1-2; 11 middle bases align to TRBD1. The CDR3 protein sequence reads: CAIPGQGALGYTF. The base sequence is TGTGCCATCCCCGGACAGGGGGCGCTTGGCTACACCTTC.